This paragraph reports one TCR beta chain. The target of this receptor is not known. Qualities for individual bases were not recorded, and no much larger clone is one base off. From its cysteine to its phenylalanine, the CDR3 spans 15 amino acids. Only the CDR3 region is kept as DNA, spanning 45 bases read in frame from base 1. Based on the germline V gene (reference sequence), the CDR1 and CDR2 sequences are MNHNY and SVGAGI. V is pared back by 2 bases and J by 2 bases, with 12 bases lying between the germline termini. The data stem from a study of blood T cell repertoires in COVID-19 (dated by TCRdb to about 2020). Notes on the research overall: Samples from collaborators originated in the United States, Italy and Spain and spanned both the acute and convalescent phases of COVID-19. HLA class I and class II types, where available, came from metadata supplied by the sample provider rather than from assay-based typing. The material from the prospective study consisted of cDNA or gDNA derived from T cells, B-cell-depleted T cells, or PBMCs. Sample metadata almost always included a de-identified subject ID, COVID-19 status, age in years and sex. Subjects who had been exposed to COVID-19, were actively infected with it, or had recovered from it provided the deeply sampled blood TCRbeta repertoires that made up the dataset. The samples were drawn from two sources: the first 160 participants of the ongoing ImmuneRACE study, and some 1,300 subjects contributed by 6 global collaborators. The repertoires were released in a freely available public database meant as a resource for research on the immune response to SARS-CoV-2. Broader findings and caveats from the paper: How much clinical and demographic metadata was included differed by source and by participant, and the metadata was provided uncurated.

The immunoSEQ Assay, a bias-controlled multiplex PCR, was used to amplify TCRbeta CDR3 regions from genomic DNA. Concerning the study's data processing: Nucleated cell counts per sample were estimated from amplification of reference gene primers within the assay. To quantify the absolute abundance of each unique TCRbeta CDR3 rearrangement, sequence reads were collapsed and filtered. For each sample, productive Simpson clonality was calculated as the square root of Simpson's diversity index over productive rearrangements. In TCRdb, the immuneACCESS table is reduced to in-frame sequences with V and J assigned. These tables do not hold every clone; where another copy was compared, an unresolved V gene accounts for under half, and the others remain unexplained. For V, J and clone size, that table is used; D and trimming come from the DNA. For this sample there are a few hundred thousand clones; approximately 88% appear just once. Of the sample, roughly 2.1% is held by the ten largest clones.

Collaborating institutions collected whole blood in K2EDTA tubes following their own protocols. For TCRbeta analysis, collaborators shipped samples as frozen whole blood, isolated PBMCs, or DNA extracted from either of those sample types. The sequence was collected from a man in his fifties with acute or convalescent COVID-19. Recombination linked TRBV6-6 to TRBJ2-5; the D gene remains uncertain. The sample taken for sequencing was peripheral blood. This receptor has the CDR3 CASSYPPRGQETQYF. Here is the DNA: TGTGCCAGCAGTTACCCCCCGCGCGGACAAGAGACCCAGTACTTC.